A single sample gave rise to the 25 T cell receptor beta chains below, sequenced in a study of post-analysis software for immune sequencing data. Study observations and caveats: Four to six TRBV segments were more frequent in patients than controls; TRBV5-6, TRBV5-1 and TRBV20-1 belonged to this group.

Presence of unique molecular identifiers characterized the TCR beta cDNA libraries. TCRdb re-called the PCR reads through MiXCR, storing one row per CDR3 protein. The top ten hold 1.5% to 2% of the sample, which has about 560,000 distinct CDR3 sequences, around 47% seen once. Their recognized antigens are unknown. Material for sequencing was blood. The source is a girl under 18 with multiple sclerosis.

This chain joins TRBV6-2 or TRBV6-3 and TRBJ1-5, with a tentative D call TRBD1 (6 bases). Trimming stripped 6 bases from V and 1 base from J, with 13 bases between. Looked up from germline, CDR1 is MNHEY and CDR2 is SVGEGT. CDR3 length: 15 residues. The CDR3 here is CASRVTGASNQPQHF. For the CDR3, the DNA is TGTGCCAGCAGGGTGACAGGCGCAAGCAATCAGCCCCAGCATTTT.

In nucleotides, the CDR3 is TGTGCCAGCACCGGACAGGGTAATTGGTTAAGTCAGCCCCAGCATTTT. It encodes CASTGQGNWLSQPQHF. V and J are TRBV6-1 and TRBJ1-5; 8 bases map to TRBD1. The trim removed 7 bases at V and 6 bases at J, leaving 14 bases unmatched. Germline V lookup: CDR1 MNHNS, CDR2 SASEGT. CDR3 length: 16 residues.

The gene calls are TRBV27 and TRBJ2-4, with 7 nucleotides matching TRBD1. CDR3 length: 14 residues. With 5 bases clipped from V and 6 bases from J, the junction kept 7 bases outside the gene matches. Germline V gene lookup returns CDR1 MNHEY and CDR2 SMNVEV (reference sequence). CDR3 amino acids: CASSPTGAPNIQYF. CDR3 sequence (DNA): TGTGCCAGCAGTCCCACAGGGGCCCCAAACATTCAGTACTTC.

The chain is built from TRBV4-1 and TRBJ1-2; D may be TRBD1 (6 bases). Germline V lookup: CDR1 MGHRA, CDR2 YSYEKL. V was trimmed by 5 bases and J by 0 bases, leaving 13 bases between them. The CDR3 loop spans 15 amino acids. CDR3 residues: CASSTRDTANYGYTF. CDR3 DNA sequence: TGCGCCAGCAGCACCCGGGACACAGCTAACTATGGCTACACCTTC.

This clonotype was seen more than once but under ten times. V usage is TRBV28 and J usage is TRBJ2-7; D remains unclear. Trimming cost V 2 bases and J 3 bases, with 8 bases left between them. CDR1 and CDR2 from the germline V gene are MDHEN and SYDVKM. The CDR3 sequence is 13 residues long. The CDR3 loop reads CASSLDRRYEQYF. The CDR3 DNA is TGTGCCAGCAGTTTAGACCGCCGCTACGAGCAGTACTTC. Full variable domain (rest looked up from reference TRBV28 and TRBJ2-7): DVKVTQSSRYLVKRTGEKVFLECVQDMDHENMFWYRQDPGLGLRLIYFSYDVKMKEKGDIPEGYSVSREKKERFSLILESASTNQTSMYLCASSLDRRYEQYFGPGTRLTVT.

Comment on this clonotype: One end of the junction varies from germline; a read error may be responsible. The DNA of the CDR3 is TGTGCCAGCAGTTTGATAGTAGATGCGCAGTATTTT. Translating it yields CASSLIVDAQYF. This chain uses TRBV12-3 or TRBV12-4 with TRBJ2-3; D not certain. CDR3 length: 12 amino acids.

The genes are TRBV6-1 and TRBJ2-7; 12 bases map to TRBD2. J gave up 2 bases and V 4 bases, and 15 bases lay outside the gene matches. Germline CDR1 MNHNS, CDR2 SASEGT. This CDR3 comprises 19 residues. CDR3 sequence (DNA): TGTGCCAGCAGTGCGGGACTAGCGGGCAGGAATCCATTAACCTACGAGCAGTACTTC. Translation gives CASSAGLAGRNPLTYEQYF.

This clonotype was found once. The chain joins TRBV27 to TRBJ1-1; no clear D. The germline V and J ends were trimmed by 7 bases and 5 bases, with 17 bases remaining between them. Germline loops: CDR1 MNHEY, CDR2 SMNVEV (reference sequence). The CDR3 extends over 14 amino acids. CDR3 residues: CASKGWREKTEAFF. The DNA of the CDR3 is TGTGCCAGCAAAGGGTGGAGGGAAAAGACTGAAGCTTTCTTT.

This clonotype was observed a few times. The DNA of the CDR3 is TGCAGCGTTACTCGAAGCTGGAACACTGAAGCTTTCTTT. Its protein product is CSVTRSWNTEAFF. The chain has TRBV29-1 and TRBJ1-1; D is undetermined. CDR1 is SQVTM and CDR2 is ANQGSEA in the germline V gene. The germline V and J ends were trimmed by 5 bases and 1 base, with 11 bases remaining between them. This CDR3 is built from 13 residues.

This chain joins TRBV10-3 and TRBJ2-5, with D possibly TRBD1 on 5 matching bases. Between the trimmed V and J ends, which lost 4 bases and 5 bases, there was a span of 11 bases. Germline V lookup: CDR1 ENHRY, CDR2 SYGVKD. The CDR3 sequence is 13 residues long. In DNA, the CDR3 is TGTGCCATCAGTGTCCCACAGGAGGAGACCCAGTACTTC. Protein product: CAISVPQEETQYF.

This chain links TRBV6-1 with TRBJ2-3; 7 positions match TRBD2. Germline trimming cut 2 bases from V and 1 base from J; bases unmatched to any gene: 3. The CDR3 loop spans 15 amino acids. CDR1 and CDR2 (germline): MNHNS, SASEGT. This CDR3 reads CASSEMGGGTDTQYF. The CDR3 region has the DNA TGTGCCAGCAGTGAAATGGGAGGGGGCACAGATACGCAGTATTTT.

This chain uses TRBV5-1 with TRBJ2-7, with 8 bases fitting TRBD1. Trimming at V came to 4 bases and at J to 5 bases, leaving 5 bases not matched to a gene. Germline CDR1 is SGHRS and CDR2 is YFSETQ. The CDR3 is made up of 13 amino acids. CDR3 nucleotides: TGCGCCAGCAGCCAGGGACAGGCCGACGAGCAGTACTTC. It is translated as CASSQGQADEQYF.

The CDR3 protein is CASSTHVIGPQHF. The CDR3 region has the DNA TGTGCCAGCAGCACACACGTCATAGGGCCCCAGCATTTT. The chain is built from TRBV9 and TRBJ1-5, with D unclear. Trimming took off 4 bases at V and 9 bases at J, with 14 bases between the two ends. This CDR3 comprises 13 residues. Germline V lookup: CDR1 SGDLS, CDR2 YYNGEE.

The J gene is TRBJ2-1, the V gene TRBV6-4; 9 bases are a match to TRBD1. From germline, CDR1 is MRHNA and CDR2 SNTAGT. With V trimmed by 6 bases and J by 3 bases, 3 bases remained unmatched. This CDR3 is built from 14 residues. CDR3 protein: CASSRQGDYNEQFF. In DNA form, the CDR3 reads TGTGCCAGCAGCCGACAGGGGGACTACAATGAGCAGTTCTTC.

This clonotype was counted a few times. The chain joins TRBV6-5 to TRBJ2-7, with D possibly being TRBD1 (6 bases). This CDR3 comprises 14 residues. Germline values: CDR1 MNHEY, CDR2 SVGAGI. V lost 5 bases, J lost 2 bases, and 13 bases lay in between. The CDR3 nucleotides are TGTGCCAGCAGTCCCAGGGGACCTCCCTACGAGCAGTACTTC. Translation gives CASSPRGPPYEQYF.

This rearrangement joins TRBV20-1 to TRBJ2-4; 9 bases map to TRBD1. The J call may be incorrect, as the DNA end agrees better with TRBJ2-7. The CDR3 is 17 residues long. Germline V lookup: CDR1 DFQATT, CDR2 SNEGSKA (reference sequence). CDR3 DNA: TGCAGTGCTAGAGCATACTCTTCAGGGAGGGACAGGGACGAGCAGTACTTC. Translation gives CSARAYSSGRDRDEQYF.

The CDR3 bases are TGTGCCAGCAGTGAAAACAGGGGGGAGACCCAGTACTTC. Translating gives CASSENRGETQYF. V gene TRBV2 combines with J gene TRBJ2-5; 8 bases line up with TRBD1. This CDR3 region has 13 residues. Trimming at V came to 2 bases and at J to 5 bases, leaving 1 base not matched to a gene. The germline V gene has CDR1 SNHLY and CDR2 FYNNEI.

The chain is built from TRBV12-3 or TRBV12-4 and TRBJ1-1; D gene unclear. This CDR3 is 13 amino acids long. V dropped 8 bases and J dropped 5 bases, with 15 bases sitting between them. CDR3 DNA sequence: TGTGCCAGCGGTCTAATCCTAGCGACTGAAGCTTTCTTT. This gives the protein CASGLILATEAFF.

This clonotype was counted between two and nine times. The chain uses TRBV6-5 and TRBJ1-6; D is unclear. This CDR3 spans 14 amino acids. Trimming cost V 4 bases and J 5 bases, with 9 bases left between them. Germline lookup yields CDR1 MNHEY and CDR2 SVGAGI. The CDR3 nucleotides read TGTGCCAGCAGTTGGAGCGTCCATAATTCACCCCTCCACTTT. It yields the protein CASSWSVHNSPLHF.

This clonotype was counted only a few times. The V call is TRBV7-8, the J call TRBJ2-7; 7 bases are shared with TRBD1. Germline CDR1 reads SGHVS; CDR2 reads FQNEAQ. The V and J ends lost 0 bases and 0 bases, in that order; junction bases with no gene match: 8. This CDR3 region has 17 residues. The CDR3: CASSLAGTAKSSYEQYF. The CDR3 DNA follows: TGTGCCAGCAGCTTAGCCGGGACAGCAAAAAGCTCCTACGAGCAGTACTTC.

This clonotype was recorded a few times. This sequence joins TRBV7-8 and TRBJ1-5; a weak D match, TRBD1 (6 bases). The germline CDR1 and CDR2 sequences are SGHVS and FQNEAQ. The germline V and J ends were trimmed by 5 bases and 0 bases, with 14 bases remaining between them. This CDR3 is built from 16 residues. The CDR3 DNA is TGTGCCAGCAGCGACAGCCCGGGACATAGCAATCAGCCCCAGCATTTT. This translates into CASSDSPGHSNQPQHF.

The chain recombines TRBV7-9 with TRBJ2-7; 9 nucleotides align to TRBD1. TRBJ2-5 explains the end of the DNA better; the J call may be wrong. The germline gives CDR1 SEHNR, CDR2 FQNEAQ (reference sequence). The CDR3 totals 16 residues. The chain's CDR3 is CASSHIPGQGNETQYF. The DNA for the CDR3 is TGTGCCAGCAGCCATATCCCGGGACAGGGAAATGAGACCCAGTACTTC.

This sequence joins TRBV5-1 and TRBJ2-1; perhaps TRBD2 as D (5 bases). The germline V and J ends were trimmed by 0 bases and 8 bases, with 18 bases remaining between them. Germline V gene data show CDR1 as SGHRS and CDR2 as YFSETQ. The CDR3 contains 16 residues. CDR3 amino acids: CASSLDRGSKRDEQFF. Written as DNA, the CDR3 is TGCGCCAGCAGCTTGGACAGAGGGAGTAAACGGGATGAGCAGTTCTTC.

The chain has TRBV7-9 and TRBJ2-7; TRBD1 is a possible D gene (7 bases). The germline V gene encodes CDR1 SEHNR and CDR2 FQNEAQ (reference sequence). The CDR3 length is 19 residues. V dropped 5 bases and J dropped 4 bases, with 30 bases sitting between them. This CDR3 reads CASSGGGTAVPTQIYEQYF. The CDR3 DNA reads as TGTGCCAGCAGCGGAGGAGGGACAGCGGTCCCCACGCAAATTTACGAGCAGTACTTC. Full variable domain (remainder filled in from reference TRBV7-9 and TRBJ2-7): DTGVSQNPRHKITKRGQNVTFRCDPISEHNRLYWYRQTLGQGPEFLTYFQNEAQLEKSRLLSDRFSAERPKGSFSTLEIQRTEQGDSAMYLCASSGGGTAVPTQIYEQYFGPGTRLTVT.

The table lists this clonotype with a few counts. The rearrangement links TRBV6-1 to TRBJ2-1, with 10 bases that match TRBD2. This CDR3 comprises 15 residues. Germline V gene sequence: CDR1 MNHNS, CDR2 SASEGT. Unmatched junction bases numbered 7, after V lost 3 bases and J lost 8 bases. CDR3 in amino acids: CASSEERGGRDEQFF. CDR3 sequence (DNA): TGTGCCAGCAGTGAGGAGCGGGGGGGTAGGGATGAGCAGTTCTTC.